Following are 6 T cell receptor beta chains from one sample sequenced in a study of neurological immune-mediated disorders. TCRdb passed the 5' RACE reads through MiXCR, listing each CDR3 protein once. The sample carries 25,000 to 35,000 distinct CDR3 sequences, around 14% recorded once. What was sequenced was PBMCs. Every receptor here comes from a man aged 65-85 years in good health.

This clonotype came up many times. V usage is TRBV12-3 or TRBV12-4 and J usage is TRBJ1-4, with D possibly matching TRBD1 (5 bases). The length of the CDR3 is 13 residues. Trimming pared 5 bases from V and 3 bases from J, leaving 7 bases between. The CDR3 nucleotides read TGTGCCAGCAGTCGGGACCCTAATGAAAAACTGTTTTTT. Translation gives CASSRDPNEKLFF.

This clonotype was seen at least ten times. The rearrangement links TRBV7-2 to TRBJ2-2; D may be TRBD2 (6 bases). Trimming removed 2 bases from V and 6 bases from J, with 7 bases in between. The CDR3 length is 13 residues. CDR1 is SGHTA and CDR2 is FQGNSA in the germline V gene. Here the CDR3 reads CASSLWGAGELFF. CDR3 bases: TGTGCCAGCAGCTTATGGGGGGCCGGGGAGCTGTTTTTT.

Ten or more counts support this clonotype. The CDR3, as DNA: TGCAGTGCTAGAGATGAAGGGGCTGGGACAGATACGCAGTATTTT. Translation: CSARDEGAGTDTQYF. This chain connects TRBV20-1 to TRBJ2-3, with a possible D match to TRBD1 (5 bases). This CDR3 is 15 amino acids long. V dropped 0 bases and J dropped 3 bases, with 13 bases sitting between them. The germline gives CDR1 DFQATT, CDR2 SNEGSKA (reference sequence).

This clonotype was counted ten times or more. The chain is built from TRBV12-3 or TRBV12-4 and TRBJ1-1; D is undetermined. The CDR3 has 15 amino acids. V gave up 7 bases and J gave up 0 bases, with 15 bases separating them. CDR3 in DNA: TGTGCCAGCACCCTGCGGGTTGTGGTGAACACTGAAGCTTTCTTT. Protein product: CASTLRVVVNTEAFF.

This clonotype was recorded at least ten times. The chain combines TRBV29-1 with TRBJ1-3; tentatively, D is TRBD1 (6 bases). The germline V and J ends were trimmed by 6 bases and 0 bases, with 12 bases remaining between them. Per germline, CDR1 SQVTM and CDR2 ANQGSEA. This CDR3 is built from 14 residues. The CDR3 DNA sequence: TGCAGCGTAGTTTTGGACAGCTCTGGAAACACCATATATTTT. It translates to CSVVLDSSGNTIYF. Full variable domain (missing parts from reference TRBV29-1 and TRBJ1-3): SAVISQKPSRDICQRGTSLTIQCQVDSQVTMMFWYRQQPGQSLTLIATANQGSEATYESGFVIDKFPISRPNLTFSTLTVSNMSPEDSSIYLCSVVLDSSGNTIYFGEGSWLTVV.

This clonotype showed up just once. Lacking the conserved final phenylalanine or tryptophan, this CDR3 likely reflects a read error. The chain has TRBV3-1 and TRBJ2-7, with 7 nucleotides matching TRBD1. With V trimmed by 6 bases and J by 6 bases, 14 bases remained unmatched. There are 15 residues in the CDR3. Germline lookup yields CDR1 LGHDT and CDR2 YNNKEL (reference sequence). CDR3 loop: CASSLHQDRSAEQYI. The CDR3 DNA sequence: TGTGCCAGCAGTCTTCACCAGGACAGGTCAGCCGAGCAGTACATC.